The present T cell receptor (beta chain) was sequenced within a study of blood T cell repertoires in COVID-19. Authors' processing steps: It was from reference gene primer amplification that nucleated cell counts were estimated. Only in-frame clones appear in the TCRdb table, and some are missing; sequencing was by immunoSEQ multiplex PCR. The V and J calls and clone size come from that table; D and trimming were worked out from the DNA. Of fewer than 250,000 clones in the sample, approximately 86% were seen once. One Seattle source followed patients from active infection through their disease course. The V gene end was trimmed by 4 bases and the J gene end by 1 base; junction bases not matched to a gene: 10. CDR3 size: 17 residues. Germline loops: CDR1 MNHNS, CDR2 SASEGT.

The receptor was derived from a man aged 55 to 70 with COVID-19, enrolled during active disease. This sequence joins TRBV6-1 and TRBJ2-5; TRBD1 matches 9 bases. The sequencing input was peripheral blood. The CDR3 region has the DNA TGTGCCAGCAGTGTCGAGGTTTTGGGACAGGGCCAAGAGACCCAGTACTTC. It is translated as CASSVEVLGQGQETQYF.